The clone carrying this T cell receptor (beta chain) was detected a few times. Its antigen remains unknown. Combining a sample-barcoded 5' primer with a J-beta primer mix, a second PCR ran for about 6 to 11 cycles. TCRdb re-analysed the 5' RACE reads in MiXCR, keeping a single row per CDR3 protein. The data contain over a million distinct CDR3 sequences, approximately 26% of them singletons. This entry is derived from a study of blood T cells in healthy people across ages. The study's findings and limits: In older individuals, TCR beta diversity per million T cells was lower, falling roughly linearly with age. Diversity estimates drawn from one million T cells were deemed underestimates.

This sample also belongs to another study, concerning T cells of mothers and their children. That investigation notes: Over 8 million TCR beta CDR3 reads were obtained from each mother, and some 3.2 million from each child. Related mother-child pairs shared slightly more overlap than unrelated pairs, but the difference was non-significant.

Sequencing input: blood. The source of this sequence is a girl aged 2 to 10 in good health.

Written as DNA, the CDR3 is TGCAGCGCCCCGAAGGGACAGTCCTATGGCTACACCTTC. It yields the protein CSAPKGQSYGYTF. The gene calls are TRBV29-1 and TRBJ1-2, with 7 bases that match TRBD1. CDR3 size: 13 residues. The J segment lost 4 bases and the V segment lost 7 bases, leaving 9 bases of the junction unmatched. The germline gives CDR1 SQVTM, CDR2 ANQGSEA.